This paragraph covers one TCR beta chain sequence. No antigen is known for it. CDR1 is MDHEN, CDR2 SYDVKM, per germline. V was shortened by 3 bases and J by 5 bases, with 16 bases between the two germline ends. This CDR3 spans 16 amino acids. This entry belongs to a study of shared clonotypes between healthy human individuals. Study-wide context: The study used three CD4 naive, three CD4 memory, two CD8 naive and one CD8 memory plate per donor. Study results and caveats: Sequencing depth was predicted to influence how clonotypes are shared among donors. Sorted-subset sequencing, rarefaction showed, was incomplete despite large depth.

Produced via immunoSEQ multiplex PCR; TCRdb's table is partial and in-frame only. The repertoire holds about 1.1 million clones, 70% to 80% seen once, with over 0.8% in the top ten. The receptor was derived from a man aged 18 to 30 in good health. Some clones in this sample may be carry-over from other donors' samples. The sequencing sample was made of memory CD4+ T cells from PBMCs. Subset: CD45RA-negative fraction. The rearrangement joins TRBV28 to TRBJ1-4, with TRBD1 as a possible D gene (5 bases). DNA of the CDR3: TGTGCCAGCAGTTTTGATTTGAGGCAGGGCAATGAAAAACTGTTTTTT. Residues: CASSFDLRQGNEKLFF.